Listed here are 21 T cell receptor beta chains from one sample, sequenced in a study of CD8+ T cells in alopecia areata. RNA was isolated and reverse transcribed to cDNA, the sequencing template. TCRdb keeps only in-frame clones here, not all; method: immunoSEQ multiplex PCR. This sample has around 100,000 clones and no singletons, with about 20% in the ten largest. Sequencing was carried out using lesional skin. The receptors were gathered from a C3H/HeJ mouse with alopecia areata. This line is of MHC haplotype H2-k.

As regards this clone: Here the gene names and germline are mouse. The CDR3 extends 4 residues past the end of the read, so its final part is completed from the germline J gene. V and J are TRBV1 and TRBJ2-7; a possible D gene is TRBD1 (6 bases). Trimming stripped 3 bases from V and 0 bases from J, with 12 bases between. The V gene's germline CDR1 is NSQYPW and CDR2 LRSPGD (reference sequence). CDR3 length equals 15 residues. The CDR3 is CTCSAPGVRSYEQYF. CDR3 DNA, as far as it was read: TGCACCTGCAGTGCGCCAGGGGTCCGCTCCTAT. The whole variable domain, remainder taken from reference TRBV1 and TRBJ2-7, is VTLLEQNPRWRLVPRGQAVNLRCILKNSQYPWMSWYQQDLQKQLQWLFTLRSPGDKEVKSLPGADYLATRVTDTELRLQVANMSQGRTLYCTCSAPGVRSYEQYFGPGTRLTVL.

Remarks on this clone: Here the gene names and germline are mouse. The read finishes 4 residues shy of the CDR3 end, and the germline J gene is used to complete it. The chain carries TRBV16 and TRBJ2-7, with D maybe TRBD2 (6 bases). CDR1 is SGHSA and CDR2 is FRNQAP in the germline V gene. The V and J ends lost 0 bases and 1 base respectively, with 10 bases between them. This CDR3 is built from 15 residues. The sequenced CDR3 bases are TGTGCAAGCAGCTTAGATCAGGGACTTTCCTAT. It specifies CASSLDQGLSY. The complete CDR3 reads CASSLDQGLSYEQYF.

Only a few counts were recorded for this clone. The germline and genes are mouse ones. Read coverage stops 4 residues before the CDR3 terminus; the germline J gene supplies the remainder. The chain is built from TRBV1 and TRBJ1-2; 7 positions match TRBD1. Per the germline V gene, CDR1 is NSQYPW and CDR2 is LRSPGD (reference sequence). The CDR3 contains 14 residues. J was trimmed by 4 bases and V by 4 bases; bases with no gene match: 6. CDR3 bases read: TGCACCTGCAGTGAACAGGGGACGGGCTCC. This codes for CTCSEQGTGS. The whole CDR3 is CTCSEQGTGSDYTF.

With respect to this clone: Each gene name is a mouse one. The read ends 4 residues before the CDR3 terminus; that terminus is restored from the germline J gene. This chain links TRBV29 with TRBJ2-7, with TRBD1 matching over 9 bases. The germline gives CDR1 MSHET, CDR2 SYDVDS. The CDR3 has 14 amino acids. CDR3 loop: CASSSSDRGYEQYF. CDR3 DNA (partial): TGTGCTAGCAGTTCTTCCGACAGGGGGTAT.

In regard to this clone: Germline and genes here are mouse. The CDR3 goes on 4 residues after the read ends, and that part is filled in from the germline J gene. The rearrangement uses TRBV13-3 and TRBJ1-4, with 7 nucleotides matching TRBD1. CDR1 and CDR2 from the germline V gene are NNHDY and SYVADS. CDR3 length equals 16 residues. V lost 1 base and J lost 2; bases outside the gene matches: 5. The CDR3 sequence: CASSDRGQKSNERLFF. The CDR3 bases that were read are TGTGCCAGCAGTGATCGGGGACAGAAATCCAACGAA.

Note on this clone: The gene names given are mouse names. Read coverage stops 4 residues before the CDR3 terminus; the germline J gene supplies the remainder. The rearrangement uses TRBV13-1 and TRBJ2-5; 10 nucleotides match TRBD2. The CDR3 is made up of 16 amino acids. Per the germline V gene, CDR1 is NSHNY and CDR2 is SYGAGN. The sequenced part of the CDR3 DNA is TGTGCCAGCAGTGATGGCCTGGGGGGGCGCGATGAC. This encodes CASSDGLGGRDD. The whole CDR3 sequence is CASSDGLGGRDDTQYF.

Remarks on this clone: Gene names are mouse gene names. Coverage ceases 4 residues before the CDR3 finishes, and the germline J gene fills in the end. The chain combines TRBV1 with TRBJ2-7, with 7 bases identical to TRBD1. The CDR3 covers 16 residues. Germline-derived CDR1 and CDR2 are NSQYPW and LRSPGD (reference sequence). The CDR3 bases that were read are TGCACCTGCAGTGCAGATCAGGGCAGGGGGAGTGAT. Its protein is CTCSADQGRGSD. The complete CDR3 protein is CTCSADQGRGSDEQYF.

Concerning this clone: Gene names refer to mouse genes. The CDR3 bases that were read are TGTGCTAGCAGTAGAGATCGTCAGGGGGGCTAT. As protein: CASSRDRQGGY. The complete CDR3 reads CASSRDRQGGYEQYF. The chain joins TRBV17 to TRBJ2-7; D possibly corresponds to TRBD1 (7 bases). The read ends 4 residues early relative to the CDR3; the germline J gene fills the gap. The CDR3 consists of 15 residues. V gave up 0 bases and J gave up 3 bases, with 12 bases separating them. Germline CDR1 MNHDT, CDR2 YYDKIL.

This clone appeared a few times. Gene names refer to mouse genes. CDR3 bases read: TGTGCCAGCAGCCAAGATCAGGACTGGGGTCTCTAT. Translating gives CASSQDQDWGLY. The full CDR3 protein reads CASSQDQDWGLYEQYF. The chain has TRBV5 and TRBJ2-7; 9 positions agree with TRBD2. The CDR3 end lies 4 residues beyond the end of the read and is filled in from the germline J gene. V trimming: 0 bases; J trimming: 3 bases; junction bases outside the gene matches: 6. The CDR3 is made up of 16 amino acids. Germline CDR1 reads LGHNA; CDR2 reads YNLKQL (reference sequence).

This clone was counted a few times. Any gene name here is a mouse gene name. The read comes to an end 4 residues before the CDR3 does, leaving the germline J gene to fill in the end. This chain connects TRBV17 to TRBJ2-3; TRBD2 might be the D (6 bases). Germline V gives CDR1 MNHDT, CDR2 YYDKIL. V lost 5 bases and J 0 bases, leaving 12 bases between the germline ends. The CDR3 runs to 15 residues. CDR3 DNA (partial): TGTGCTAGCAGTGAGGAGGGGACTAGTGCAGAA. Encoded protein: CASSEEGTSAE. In full, the CDR3 reads CASSEEGTSAETLYF.

Turning to this clone: Mouse gene names and germline throughout. Sequencing ends 4 residues short of the CDR3 end; the germline J gene provides the rest. This chain uses TRBV19 with TRBJ2-2; tentatively, D is TRBD1 (6 bases). This CDR3 has 13 amino acids. Germline CDR1 is FNHDT and CDR2 is SITEND (reference sequence). V was trimmed by 2 bases and J by 5 bases, leaving 7 bases between them. The CDR3 DNA, read in part, is TGTGCCAGCAGTATGGGACAAACCGGG. The encoded protein is CASSMGQTG. The full CDR3 sequence reads CASSMGQTGQLYF.

Details on this clone: Gene names follow the mouse nomenclature. The read ends 4 residues shy of where the CDR3 ends; the end is completed using the germline J gene. This chain links TRBV19 with TRBJ2-7; 9 positions agree with TRBD2. In germline, CDR1 is FNHDT, CDR2 SITEND (reference sequence). The CDR3 is 15 residues long. CDR3 protein: CASSIPPGGGYEQYF. The DNA read from the CDR3 is TGTGCCAGCAGTATACCGCCTGGGGGGGGGTAT. The full variable domain, in which reference TRBV19 and TRBJ2-7 provide the parts outside the CDR3, is GGIITQTPKFLIGQEGQKLTLKCQQNFNHDTMYWYRQDSGKGLRLIYYSITENDLQKGDLSEGYDASREKKSSFSLTVTSAQKNEMAVFLCASSIPPGGGYEQYFGPGTRLTVL.

In this sample, this clone turned up a few times. Gene names are the mouse ones. The read ends 4 residues before the CDR3 terminus; that terminus is restored from the germline J gene. The chain links TRBV17 to TRBJ1-4; D ambiguous. CDR3 length: 12 amino acids. Germline CDR1 reads MNHDT; CDR2 reads YYDKIL. The CDR3 is CASSRDVERLFF. CDR3 DNA, as far as it was read: TGTGCTAGCAGTAGAGATGTCGAA.

On this clone itself: Gene names are the mouse ones. The CDR3 end lies 4 residues beyond the end of the read and is filled in from the germline J gene. This chain joins TRBV13-3 and TRBJ2-5, with TRBD2 matching 9 bases. Losses at the gene ends were 4 bases for V and 2 bases for J; bases not matched to a gene: 5. The germline V gene has CDR1 NNHDY and CDR2 SYVADS. The CDR3 runs to 15 residues. CDR3 DNA (partial): TGTGCCAGCAGTTGGGGGGGCGAGGGCCAAGAC. Its protein is CASSWGGEGQD. The whole CDR3 region reads CASSWGGEGQDTQYF.

Note on this clone: All gene names here are mouse names. The read ends 4 residues before the CDR3 terminus; that terminus is restored from the germline J gene. The rearrangement uses TRBV19 and TRBJ2-1; 12 nucleotides line up with TRBD2. CDR3 length: 16 amino acids. Per germline, CDR1 FNHDT and CDR2 SITEND (reference sequence). The CDR3 sequence is CASSMGTGGLRAEQFF. Incomplete CDR3 DNA: TGTGCCAGCAGTATGGGGACTGGGGGGTTGAGGGCT.

This clone came up a few times. Mouse gene names and germline throughout. The CDR3 sequence: CASSRDRDTGQLYF. CDR3 bases read: TGTGCTAGCAGTAGGGACAGGGACACCGGG. The chain combines TRBV17 with TRBJ2-2, with 8 bases aligning to TRBD1. The CDR3 end lies 4 residues beyond the end of the read and is filled in from the germline J gene. The CDR3 consists of 14 residues. The V and J ends lost 3 bases and 3 bases, in that order; junction bases with no gene match: 0. CDR1 MNHDT and CDR2 YYDKIL come from the germline V gene.

This clone turned up a few times. Genes and germline come from the mouse. The read ends 4 residues before the CDR3 terminus; that terminus is restored from the germline J gene. This chain joins TRBV1 and TRBJ2-5; TRBD1 matches 7 bases. V gave up 1 base and J gave up 2 bases; unmatched junction bases: 9. CDR1 NSQYPW and CDR2 LRSPGD come from the germline V gene (reference sequence). The CDR3 length is 17 residues. The CDR3 protein is CTCSAGRYRDSQDTQYF. The covered CDR3 bases are TGCACCTGCAGTGCAGGTCGATACCGGGACAGCCAAGAC.

This clone was detected many times. All gene names here are mouse names. The sequenced fragment ends 4 residues before the CDR3 boundary, so the rest is inferred from the germline J gene. This chain joins TRBV13-3 and TRBJ1-4; D may be TRBD1 (5 bases). The ends were cut back, 2 bases at V and 3 bases at J, with 14 bases in the middle. Germline CDR1 reads NNHDY; CDR2 reads SYVADS. This CDR3 region has 16 residues. CDR3 DNA (partial): TGTGCCAGCAGTGAACGCGGGGGGGAGGCCAACGAA. It translates to CASSERGGEANE. The entire CDR3 protein reads CASSERGGEANERLFF.

This clone was seen many times. All gene names here are mouse names. The CDR3 is cut off 4 residues early in the read; its end comes from the germline J gene. The chain is built from TRBV19 and TRBJ2-3; 8 positions match TRBD1. Germline V lookup: CDR1 FNHDT, CDR2 SITEND (reference sequence). Trimming cost V 4 bases and J 1 base; bases outside gene matches: 2. The CDR3 length is 14 residues. The sequenced part of the CDR3 DNA is TGTGCCAGCAGTCCGGGACAGGGTGCAGAA. Protein product: CASSPGQGAE. The CDR3, in full, reads CASSPGQGAETLYF.

On this clone itself: Germline and genes here are mouse. The read comes to an end 4 residues before the CDR3 does, leaving the germline J gene to fill in the end. The chain carries TRBV13-3 and TRBJ2-7; perhaps TRBD1 as D (6 bases). This CDR3 spans 16 amino acids. V dropped 0 bases and J dropped 0 bases, with 13 bases sitting between them. Germline CDR1 NNHDY, CDR2 SYVADS. The CDR3 spells CASSDVRGMSSYEQYF. The DNA read from the CDR3 is TGTGCCAGCAGTGATGTGAGGGGGATGAGCTCCTAT.

A word on this clone: Gene names follow the mouse nomenclature. The CDR3 protein is CASSSQGGQNTLYF. The CDR3 DNA, read in part, is TGTGCTAGCAGTTCTCAGGGAGGTCAAAAC. This chain uses TRBV17 with TRBJ2-4, with a possible D match to TRBD1 (5 bases). Coverage ceases 4 residues before the CDR3 finishes, and the germline J gene fills in the end. The V and J ends lost 5 bases and 1 base respectively, with 10 bases between them. The CDR3 contains 14 residues. Germline CDR1 and CDR2: MNHDT and YYDKIL.